The next 10 T cell receptor beta chains were all read from a single sample in a study of cytomegalovirus exposure and HLA in healthy donors. PCR primers comprised 60 Vbeta and 13 Jbeta primers. Repertoires were generated with immunoSEQ multiplex PCR, while TCRdb's copy carries only in-frame clones and drops some. This table holds 100,000 to 150,000 clones, about 80% found once. The specimen sequenced was PBMCs. The receptors originated from a woman between 40 and 55 years old in good health and CMV-seropositive.

With respect to this clone: An end of the junction does not agree with germline; a read error may underlie this. CDR3: CASSISGEGGIYGQYF. The CDR3 nucleotides read TGTGCCAGTAGTATAAGCGGAGAAGGGGGCATATACGGGCAGTACTTC. V gene TRBV19 combines with J gene TRBJ2-7; 7 nucleotides line up with TRBD1. CDR3 length: 16 residues. The germline V gene has CDR1 LNHDA and CDR2 SQIVND (reference sequence).

This clone was seen a single time. The V and J genes are TRBV5-4 and TRBJ2-7; TRBD2 might be the D (6 bases). This CDR3 comprises 14 residues. Between the trimmed V and J ends, which lost 4 bases and 6 bases, there was a span of 17 bases. The germline V gene has CDR1 SGHNT and CDR2 YYREEE (reference sequence). DNA of the CDR3: TGTGCCAGCAGCCCCGCGCCCTGGGACTTCGAGCAGTACTTC. This codes for CASSPAPWDFEQYF.

The chain has TRBV9 and TRBJ1-1; a weak D match, TRBD1 (6 bases). Per the germline V gene, CDR1 is SGDLS and CDR2 is YYNGEE. This CDR3 is built from 16 residues. V was pared by 4 bases and J by 1 base, with 17 bases between. The CDR3 sequence is CASSIPRDTKNTEAFF. As DNA, the CDR3 is TGTGCCAGCAGCATTCCCCGGGACACAAAGAACACTGAAGCTTTCTTT.

The genes are TRBV2 and TRBJ1-4, with TRBD1 as a possible D gene (6 bases). Germline V CDR1 and CDR2: SNHLY, FYNNEI. With 7 bases removed from V and 0 bases from J, the gap between germline ends came to 12 bases. The CDR3 loop spans 15 amino acids. CDR3 DNA sequence: TGTGCCAGCATAAAAAACAGGGCAACTAATGAAAAACTGTTTTTT. Its translation: CASIKNRATNEKLFF.

The chain combines TRBV25-1 with TRBJ1-5, with 9 bases fitting TRBD1. The V segment lost 6 bases and the J segment 5 bases; nucleotides outside the gene matches: 2. Germline loops: CDR1 MGHDK, CDR2 SYGVNS. The CDR3 is 13 residues long. CDR3 nucleotide sequence: TGTGCCAGCAGGAGGGACAGGGATCAGCCCCAGCATTTT. It specifies CASRRDRDQPQHF.

This chain links TRBV4-3 with TRBJ2-5; perhaps TRBD1 as D (6 bases). Per the germline V gene, CDR1 is LGHNA and CDR2 is YSLEER. V lost 0 bases and J 9 bases, leaving 17 bases between the germline ends. This CDR3 spans 15 amino acids. Here the CDR3 reads CASSQDLKAPGAQYF. CDR3 DNA: TGCGCCAGCAGCCAAGATCTTAAGGCACCAGGGGCCCAGTACTTC.

V is TRBV7-3 and J is TRBJ2-3; 8 nucleotides line up with TRBD2. J was trimmed by 2 bases and V by 7 bases; bases with no gene match: 11. The CDR3 runs 16 residues. Germline V gives CDR1 SGHTA, CDR2 FQGTGA. DNA for the CDR3: TGTGCCAGCACCCTACGTATCGGGGGGGACACAGATACGCAGTATTTT. As protein: CASTLRIGGDTDTQYF.

The chain uses TRBV7-2 and TRBJ2-2; 10 bases are a match to TRBD2. The CDR3 is 15 amino acids. Germline V lookup: CDR1 SGHTA, CDR2 FQGNSA. V was clipped by 5 bases and J by 4 bases; unmatched bases: 4. CDR3 nucleotides: TGTGCCAGCAGCCCGGCTAGCGGGAGCACCGGGGAGCTGTTTTTT. This encodes CASSPASGSTGELFF.

Only one count was recorded for this clone. The chain links TRBV7-9 to TRBJ2-7; 8 bases align to TRBD1. Germline V CDR1 and CDR2: SEHNR, FQNEAQ (reference sequence). V shed 4 bases, J shed 2 bases, and the junction held 4 bases outside the gene matches. This CDR3 has 14 residues. CDR3 in DNA: TGTGCCAGCAGCTGGACAGGGACCACCTACGAGCAGTACTTC. It codes for CASSWTGTTYEQYF.

CDR3 sequence reads: CASSLVSGRRTDTQYF. For the CDR3, the DNA is TGCGCCAGCAGCTTGGTTAGCGGGAGAAGGACAGATACGCAGTATTTT. The chain links TRBV5-1 to TRBJ2-3; TRBD2 agrees at 9 bases. The V segment lost 0 bases and the J segment 3 bases; nucleotides outside the gene matches: 5. Germline CDR1 SGHRS, CDR2 YFSETQ. CDR3 length: 16 residues. Supplemented by reference TRBV5-1 and TRBJ2-3, the full variable domain reads KAGVTQTPRYLIKTRGQQVTLSCSPISGHRSVSWYQQTPGQGLQFLFEYFSETQRNKGNFPGRFSGRQFSNSRSEMNVSTLELGDSALYLCASSLVSGRRTDTQYFGPGTRLTVL.